This T cell receptor (beta chain) was sequenced during a study of shared clonotypes between healthy human individuals. Study observations and caveats: A handful of donors showed sharing of about 4.7% of naive CD4 clonotypes.

Germline trimming cut 6 bases from V and 5 bases from J; bases unmatched to any gene: 4. The germline gives CDR1 MNHNY, CDR2 SVGAGI (reference sequence). This CDR3 is 13 amino acids long. This clone was detected a few times. Its antigen is unknown. Produced via immunoSEQ multiplex PCR; TCRdb's table is partial and in-frame only. The profile covers 170,000 or so clones, with approximately 61% appearing a single time and about 10% taken by the ten largest. The sequenced sample was memory CD4+ T cells sorted from blood. Subset specified: CD45RA-negative fraction. The chain links TRBV6-6 to TRBJ1-1; TRBD1 matches 9 bases. This TCR came from a man aged 25 to 45 in good health. The CDR3 coding sequence is TGTGCCAGCAGCGACAGGGGGTCGACTGAAGCTTTCTTT. Its translation is CASSDRGSTEAFF.